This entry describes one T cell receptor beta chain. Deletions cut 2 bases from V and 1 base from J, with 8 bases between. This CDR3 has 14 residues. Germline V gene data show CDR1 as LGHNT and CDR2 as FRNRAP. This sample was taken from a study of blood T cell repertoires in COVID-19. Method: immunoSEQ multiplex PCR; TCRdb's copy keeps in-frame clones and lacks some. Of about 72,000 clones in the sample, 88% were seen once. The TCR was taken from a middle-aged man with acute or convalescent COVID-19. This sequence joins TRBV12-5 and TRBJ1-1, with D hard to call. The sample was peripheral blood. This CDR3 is CASGLYPGNTEAFF. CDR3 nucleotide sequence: TGTGCTAGTGGTTTGTATCCGGGGAACACTGAAGCTTTCTTT.